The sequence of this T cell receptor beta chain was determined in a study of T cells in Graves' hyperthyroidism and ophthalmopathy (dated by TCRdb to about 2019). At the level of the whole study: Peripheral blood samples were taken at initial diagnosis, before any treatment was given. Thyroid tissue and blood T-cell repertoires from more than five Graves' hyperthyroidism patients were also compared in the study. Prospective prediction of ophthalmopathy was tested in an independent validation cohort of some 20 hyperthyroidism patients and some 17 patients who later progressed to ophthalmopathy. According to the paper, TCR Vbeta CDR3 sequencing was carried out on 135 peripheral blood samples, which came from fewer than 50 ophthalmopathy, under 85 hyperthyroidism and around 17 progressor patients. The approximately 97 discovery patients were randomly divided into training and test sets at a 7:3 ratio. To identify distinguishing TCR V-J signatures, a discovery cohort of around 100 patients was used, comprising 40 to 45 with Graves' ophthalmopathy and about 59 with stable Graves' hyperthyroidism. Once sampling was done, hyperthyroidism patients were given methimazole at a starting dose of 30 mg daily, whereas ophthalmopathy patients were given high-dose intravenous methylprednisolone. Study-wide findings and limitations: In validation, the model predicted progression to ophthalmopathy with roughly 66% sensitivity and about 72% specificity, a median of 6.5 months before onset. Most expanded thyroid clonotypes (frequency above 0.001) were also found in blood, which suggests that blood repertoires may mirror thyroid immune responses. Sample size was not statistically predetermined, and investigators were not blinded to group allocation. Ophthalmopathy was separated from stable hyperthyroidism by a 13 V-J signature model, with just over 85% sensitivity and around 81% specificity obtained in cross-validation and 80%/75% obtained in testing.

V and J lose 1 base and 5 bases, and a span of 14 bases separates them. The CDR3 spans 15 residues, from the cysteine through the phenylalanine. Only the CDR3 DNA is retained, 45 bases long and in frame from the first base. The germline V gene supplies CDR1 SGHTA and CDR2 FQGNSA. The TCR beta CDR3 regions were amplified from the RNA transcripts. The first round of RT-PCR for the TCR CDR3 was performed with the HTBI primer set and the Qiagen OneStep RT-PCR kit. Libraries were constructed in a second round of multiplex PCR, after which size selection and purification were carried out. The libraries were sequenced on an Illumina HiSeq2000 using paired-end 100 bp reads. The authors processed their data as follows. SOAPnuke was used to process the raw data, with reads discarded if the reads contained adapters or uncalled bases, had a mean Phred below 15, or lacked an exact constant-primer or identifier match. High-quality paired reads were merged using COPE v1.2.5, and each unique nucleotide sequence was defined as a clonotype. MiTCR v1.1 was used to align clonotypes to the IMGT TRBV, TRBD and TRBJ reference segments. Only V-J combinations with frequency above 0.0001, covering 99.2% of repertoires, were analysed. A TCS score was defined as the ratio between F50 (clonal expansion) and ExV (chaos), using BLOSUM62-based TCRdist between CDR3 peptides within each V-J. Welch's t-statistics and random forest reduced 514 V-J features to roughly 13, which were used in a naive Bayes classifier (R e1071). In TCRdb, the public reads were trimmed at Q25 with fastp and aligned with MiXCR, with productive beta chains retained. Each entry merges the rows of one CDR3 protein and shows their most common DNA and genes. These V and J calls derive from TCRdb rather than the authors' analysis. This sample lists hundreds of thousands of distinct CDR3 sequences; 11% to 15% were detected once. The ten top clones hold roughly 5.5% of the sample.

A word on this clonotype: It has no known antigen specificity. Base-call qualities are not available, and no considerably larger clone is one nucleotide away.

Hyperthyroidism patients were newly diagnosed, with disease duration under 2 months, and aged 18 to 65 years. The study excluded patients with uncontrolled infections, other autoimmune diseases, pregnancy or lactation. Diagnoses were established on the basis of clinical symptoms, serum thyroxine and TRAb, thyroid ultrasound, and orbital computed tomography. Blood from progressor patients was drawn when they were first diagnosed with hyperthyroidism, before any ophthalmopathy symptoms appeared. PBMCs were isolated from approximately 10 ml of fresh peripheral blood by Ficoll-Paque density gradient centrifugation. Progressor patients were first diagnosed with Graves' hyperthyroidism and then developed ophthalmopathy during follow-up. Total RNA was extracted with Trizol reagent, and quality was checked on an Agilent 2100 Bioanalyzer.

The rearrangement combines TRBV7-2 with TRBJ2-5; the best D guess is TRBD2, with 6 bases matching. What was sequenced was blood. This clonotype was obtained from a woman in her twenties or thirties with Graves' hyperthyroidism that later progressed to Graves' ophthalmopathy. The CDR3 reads CASSLVNQRAETQYF. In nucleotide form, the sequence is TGTGCCAGCAGCTTAGTGAACCAGCGGGCGGAGACCCAGTACTTC.